One sample yielded the 3 T cell receptor beta chains listed below, sequenced in a study of T-cell reconstitution after alpha-beta-depleted transplantation in children. For TCRbeta, the library was prepared with unique molecular identifiers. TCRdb ran MiXCR on the PCR reads and lists one entry per CDR3 protein. The table has roughly 200,000 distinct CDR3 sequences, about a tenth seen once. The material was PBMCs from the stem cell graft donor, obtained from the stem cell graft. These receptors originate from a human donor who donated a stem cell graft to a child with acute lymphoblastic leukemia.

This clonotype was counted at least ten times. V is TRBV15 and J is TRBJ2-4; D is unclear. CDR1 and CDR2 (germline): LNHNV, YYDKDF (reference sequence). Trimming shortened V by 3 bases and J by 6 bases, and 3 bases separated the two germline ends. CDR3 size: 11 residues. DNA of the CDR3: TGTGCCACCAGCAGGAGAAACATTCAGTACTTC. Amino acids: CATSRRNIQYF.

This clonotype was detected ten times or more. A read error may account for a junction end that differs from germline. The rearrangement uses TRBV10-3 and TRBJ2-7, with a possible D match to TRBD1 (6 bases). This CDR3 is 12 amino acids long. Germline CDR1 reads ENHRY; CDR2 reads SYGVKD. The CDR3 here is CAISAAQGHYTF. The CDR3 nucleotides read TGTGCCATCAGTGCTGCACAGGGCCACTACACTTTC.

This clonotype was recorded many times. This chain links TRBV29-1 with TRBJ2-1, with D possibly being TRBD2 (7 bases). Germline lookup yields CDR1 SQVTM and CDR2 ANQGSEA. The ends were cut back, 7 bases at V and 0 bases at J, with 10 bases in the middle. The CDR3 runs to 13 residues. In DNA form, the CDR3 reads TGCAGCGAGGGGGGGGGCTCCTACAATGAGCAGTTCTTC. Amino acids: CSEGGGSYNEQFF.